Each of the 21 T cell receptor beta chains below was sequenced from the same sample in a study of T cells in placental villitis. General study findings and limits: Median clonality was around 0.05 in villitis of unknown etiology placentae versus approximately 0.006 in controls.

The immunoSEQ assay was v4. Data came from immunoSEQ multiplex PCR; TCRdb stores just in-frame clones and leaves some out. The sample records a few thousand clones, approximately 86% being singletons. No cognate antigen is known for these TCRs. The sample comprised placental tissue containing maternal and fetal cells. The receptors originated from a human patient with villitis of unknown etiology; the placental T cells may come from both mother and fetus.

The chain couples TRBV30 to TRBJ1-4, with a possible D match to TRBD1 (5 bases). Per germline, CDR1 GTSNPN and CDR2 SVGIG (reference sequence). This CDR3 has 11 residues. CDR3 sequence reads: CAIQEGEKLFF. The CDR3 DNA reads as TGTGCTATTCAGGAGGGGGAAAAACTGTTTTTT.

This clone was seen only a few times. The CDR3 here is CASRQGANQPQHF. The CDR3 coding sequence is TGTGCCAGCAGACAGGGGGCCAATCAGCCCCAGCATTTT. This chain links TRBV6-5 with TRBJ1-5; 9 nucleotides align to TRBD1. The V gene's germline CDR1 is MNHEY and CDR2 SVGAGI. After removal of 6 bases from V and 3 bases from J, the junction contained 0 bases not matched to a gene. The length of the CDR3 is 13 residues.

The genes are TRBV19 and TRBJ1-2; possible D gene TRBD1, 6 bases. In germline, CDR1 is LNHDA, CDR2 SQIVND (reference sequence). The V gene lost 5 bases and the J gene lost 7 bases, with 17 bases spanning the gap. The CDR3 is made up of 14 amino acids. The CDR3 protein is CASSPSGEERGYTF. For the CDR3, the DNA is TGTGCCAGTAGTCCATCAGGGGAGGAGCGTGGCTACACCTTC.

This rearrangement joins TRBV20-1 to TRBJ1-1, with no clear D. V dropped 3 bases and J dropped 7 bases, with 9 bases sitting between them. CDR3 size: 11 residues. Germline CDR1 is DFQATT and CDR2 is SNEGSKA (reference sequence). The CDR3 DNA reads as TGCAGTGCTAGGTTGAACTTTGAAGCTTTCTTT. Amino acids: CSARLNFEAFF.

This chain connects TRBV7-9 to TRBJ1-1; 12 bases are shared with TRBD1. Unmatched junction bases numbered 8, after V lost 5 bases and J lost 7 bases. The CDR3 runs 15 residues. Germline V gene lookup returns CDR1 SEHNR and CDR2 FQNEAQ (reference sequence). The CDR3 bases are TGTGCCAGCAGCGCCCCGGGACAGGGGGCACTTGAAGCTTTCTTT. Translation: CASSAPGQGALEAFF.

This chain uses TRBV6-5 with TRBJ1-1; D call uncertain. This CDR3 is built from 14 residues. CDR1 and CDR2 from the germline V gene are MNHEY and SVGAGI. V was trimmed by 8 bases and J by 5 bases, leaving 18 bases between them. In DNA form, the CDR3 reads TGTGCCAGCCTTTACTCTCAAGGAGGGACTGAAGCTTTCTTT. Its protein product is CASLYSQGGTEAFF.

The chain carries TRBV11-2 and TRBJ2-4; 9 bases agree with TRBD1. CDR1 and CDR2 (germline): SGHAT, FQNNGV. Trimming removed 5 bases from V and 8 bases from J; junction bases left unmatched: 7. The CDR3 is made up of 14 amino acids. CDR3 DNA: TGTGCCAGCAGCACCGGGACAGGGACGGACATTCAGTACTTC. Residues: CASSTGTGTDIQYF.

This chain links TRBV5-1 with TRBJ1-5; 8 bases fit TRBD1. V was pared by 4 bases and J by 5 bases, with 5 bases of the junction left unmatched. The CDR3 extends over 14 amino acids. Germline-derived CDR1 and CDR2 are SGHRS and YFSETQ. The CDR3 spells CASSTGTGDQPQHF. The CDR3 DNA sequence: TGCGCCAGCAGCACCGGGACAGGTGATCAGCCCCAGCATTTT.

The gene calls are TRBV4-1 and TRBJ1-2; the D gene is possibly TRBD1 (6 bases). The germline CDR1 and CDR2 sequences are MGHRA and YSYEKL. Trimming shortened V by 0 bases and J by 3 bases, and 11 bases separated the two germline ends. There are 15 residues in the CDR3. The CDR3 protein is CASSQDEGVYYGYTF. The CDR3 DNA reads TGCGCCAGCAGCCAAGATGAGGGGGTATACTATGGCTACACCTTC.

As concerns this clone: Sequence at one end of the junction differs from germline and may be a read error. The V gene is TRBV5-1, the J gene TRBJ1-2, with D perhaps matching TRBD1 (5 bases). The CDR3 runs to 15 residues. CDR1 and CDR2 from the germline V gene are SGHRS and YFSETQ. CDR3 nucleotide sequence: TGCGCCAGCAGCTTGGTCACGGGACCTAACTATGGTTACACCTTC. Encoded protein: CASSLVTGPNYGYTF.

J is TRBJ1-2 and V is TRBV19; D gene unclear. CDR1 and CDR2 (germline): LNHDA, SQIVND (reference sequence). Trimming shortened V by 3 bases and J by 5 bases, and 4 bases separated the two germline ends. The CDR3 extends over 11 amino acids. The CDR3 DNA sequence: TGTGCCAGTAGTATGGGGTATGGCTACACCTTC. This sequence encodes CASSMGYGYTF.

Worth noting for this clone: This same CDR3 is encoded by further DNA sequences in the sample. The chain links TRBV28 to TRBJ2-4; TRBD1 or TRBD2 may be the D gene (5 bases each). V dropped 4 bases and J dropped 8 bases, with 12 bases sitting between them. This CDR3 has 13 amino acids. Germline CDR1 and CDR2: MDHEN and SYDVKM. CDR3 sequence: CASSSPGQDIQYF. CDR3 in DNA: TGTGCCAGCAGTTCCCCGGGGCAGGACATTCAGTACTTC.

J is TRBJ1-4 and V is TRBV5-1; D is uncertain. Trimming removed 1 base from V and 2 bases from J, with 6 bases in between. This CDR3 contains 14 residues. Germline V gives CDR1 SGHRS, CDR2 YFSETQ. The CDR3 region is CASSLSGTNEKLFF. The CDR3 DNA sequence: TGCGCCAGCAGCTTGAGCGGGACTAATGAAAAACTGTTTTTT.

The V and J genes are TRBV7-3 and TRBJ2-3, with D unresolved. This CDR3 spans 13 amino acids. Trimming took 1 base from V and 1 from J, leaving 3 bases between them. Germline V gives CDR1 SGHTA, CDR2 FQGTGA. Here the CDR3 DNA reads TGTGCCAGCAGCTTAAAGGGCACAGATACGCAGTATTTT. It specifies CASSLKGTDTQYF.

The chain recombines TRBV2 with TRBJ2-7; D uncertain. Trimming stripped 7 bases from V and 4 bases from J, with 11 bases between. Germline V gene lookup returns CDR1 SNHLY and CDR2 FYNNEI. The CDR3 consists of 12 residues. CDR3 sequence: CASTYGSYEQYF. The CDR3 DNA is TGTGCCAGCACCTATGGTTCTTACGAGCAGTACTTC.

V is TRBV18 and J is TRBJ2-2; 9 bases map to TRBD2. The germline V gene has CDR1 KGHSH and CDR2 LQKENI. The CDR3 has 15 residues. Germline trimming cut 0 bases from V and 5 bases from J; bases unmatched to any gene: 1. CDR3 protein: CASSPPSGGTGELFF. For the CDR3, the DNA is TGTGCCAGCTCACCACCTAGCGGGGGAACCGGGGAGCTGTTTTTT.

The chain carries TRBV27 and TRBJ2-7; D is perhaps TRBD1 or TRBD2 (5 bases each). CDR3 size: 13 residues. Germline lookup yields CDR1 MNHEY and CDR2 SMNVEV (reference sequence). Trimming left V 2 bases short and J 4 bases short, with 9 bases between. CDR3 sequence reads: CASSLGGGYEQYF. The CDR3 nucleotides read TGTGCCAGCAGTTTAGGGGGTGGGTACGAGCAGTACTTC.

V is TRBV7-2 and J is TRBJ2-7; D ambiguous. The ends were cut back, 1 base at V and 4 bases at J, with 14 bases in the middle. CDR3 length: 15 residues. Germline CDR1 is SGHTA and CDR2 is FQGNSA. Here the CDR3 reads CASSLDGDTVYEQYF. CDR3 sequence (DNA): TGTGCCAGCAGCTTAGATGGGGATACCGTTTACGAGCAGTACTTC.

The V call is TRBV2, the J call TRBJ2-7; no definite D call. The V end was cut by 3 bases, the J end by 3 bases, with 15 bases between. There are 15 residues in the CDR3. CDR1 is SNHLY and CDR2 is FYNNEI in the germline V gene. The CDR3 DNA reads TGTGCCAGCAGTGACCGGTCTCATACCTACTACGAGCAGTACTTC. Residues: CASSDRSHTYYEQYF. The variable domain in full, with the rest retrieved from reference TRBV2 and TRBJ2-7, is EPEVTQTPSHQVTQMGQEVILRCVPISNHLYFYWYRQILGQKVEFLVSFYNNEISEKSEIFDDQFSVERPDGSNFTLKIRSTKLEDSAMYFCASSDRSHTYYEQYFGPGTRLTVT.

The V gene is TRBV19, the J gene TRBJ2-3, with D perhaps matching TRBD2 (6 bases). Germline lookup yields CDR1 LNHDA and CDR2 SQIVND (reference sequence). Trimming took off 9 bases at V and 2 bases at J, with 15 bases between the two ends. The CDR3 has 14 residues. The CDR3 loop is CASAQWDSTDTQYF. The DNA for the CDR3 is TGTGCCAGCGCCCAGTGGGACTCCACAGATACGCAGTATTTT.

The rearrangement joins TRBV7-9 to TRBJ2-7, with D unclear. Trimming took 5 bases from V and 8 from J, leaving 13 bases between them. Germline values: CDR1 SEHNR, CDR2 FQNEAQ (reference sequence). The CDR3 totals 12 residues. CDR3 loop: CASSQTQTQQYF. For the CDR3, the DNA is TGTGCCAGCAGCCAAACGCAAACCCAGCAGTACTTC.